The rows below give T cell receptor beta chains drawn from one sample of a study of OX40 agonist ivuxolimab in advanced cancers. Libraries were prepared by immunoSEQ multiplex PCR; TCRdb keeps only in-frame clonotypes and omits some of them. The sample yields 40,000 to 50,000 clones, 88% seen once. Sequences were derived from CD4+ or CD8+ T cells sorted from blood, sampled in a trial of the OX40 agonist ivuxolimab. Source of these receptors: an adult with an advanced solid tumor such as melanoma, head and neck, liver or kidney cancer. Each CDR3 is given with its conserved first and last residue. Each record gives: clone size, D gene, V gene, J gene, CDR3 protein, CDR3 DNA. The D gene is left open where the match is weak. The size of a clone is reported for some rows only, either as once, few or many, or as a class for expanded clones.

.	.	TRBV9	TRBJ2-1	CASSTQRSSYNEQFF	TGTGCCAGCAGCACCCAGCGGAGCTCCTACAATGAGCAGTTCTTC
.	TRBD1	TRBV7-2	TRBJ2-7	CASSLAPGQGSPYEQYF	TGTGCCAGCAGCTTAGCCCCCGGACAGGGGTCTCCCTACGAGCAGTACTTC
.	TRBD2	TRBV4-1	TRBJ2-4	CASSQGTGLAGLDIQYF	TGCGCCAGCAGCCAAGGGACAGGACTAGCGGGCCTGGACATTCAGTACTTC
.	.	TRBV28	TRBJ2-5	CASSPAWGFRSYQETQYF	TGTGCCAGCAGCCCAGCCTGGGGTTTCCGCTCGTACCAAGAGACCCAGTACTTC
.	.	TRBV5-1	TRBJ2-7	CASSAGLGTEQYF	TGCGCCAGCAGCGCCGGACTGGGAACCGAGCAGTACTTC
.	.	TRBV6-5	TRBJ1-5	CASSLGGSVKPQHF	TGTGCCAGCAGTTTAGGAGGGTCTGTGAAGCCCCAGCATTTT
.	TRBD2	TRBV7-3	TRBJ2-2	CASSLTSGSNGELFF	TGTGCCAGCAGCTTAACTAGCGGGAGTAACGGGGAGCTGTTTTTT
.	.	TRBV19	TRBJ2-1	CASSIWQGHNEQFF	TGTGCCAGTAGTATTTGGCAGGGCCACAATGAGCAGTTCTTC
.	.	TRBV5-8	TRBJ2-2	CASSFRTVGGELFF	TGTGCCAGCAGCTTTCGGACAGTTGGCGGGGAGCTGTTTTTT
once	.	TRBV7-2	TRBJ2-3	CASNRGDTQYF	TGTGCCAGCAACCGGGGGGATACGCAGTATTTT
few	TRBD2	TRBV4-3	TRBJ2-5	CASSQEVAGGTGRETQYF	TGCGCCAGCAGCCAAGAAGTTGCGGGAGGTACCGGTAGGGAGACCCAGTACTTC
.	.	TRBV5-1	TRBJ2-7	CASSPLQGPYEQYF	TGCGCCAGCAGCCCATTACAGGGCCCCTACGAGCAGTACTTC
.	TRBD2	TRBV28	TRBJ2-2	CASSLEMGGVSTGELFF	TGTGCCAGCAGCCTCGAGATGGGAGGGGTGAGCACCGGGGAGCTGTTTTTT
.	TRBD2	TRBV2	TRBJ2-3	CASNLLAGPTDTQYF	TGTGCCAGCAACCTACTAGCGGGGCCCACAGATACGCAGTATTTT
.	.	TRBV15	TRBJ2-2	CATSRVRSLSTGELFF	TGTGCCACCAGCAGAGTTAGATCCTTATCCACCGGGGAGCTGTTTTTT
.	TRBD1	TRBV5-6	TRBJ1-1	CASSRRDRGSNTEAFF	TGTGCCAGCAGTCGCCGGGACAGGGGTTCTAACACTGAAGCTTTCTTT
.	.	TRBV4-2	TRBJ2-7	CASSQDPVGSYEQYF	TGTGCCAGCAGCCAAGATCCGGTCGGTTCCTACGAGCAGTACTTC
.	TRBD2	TRBV9	TRBJ2-3	CASSETSGRTDTQYF	TGTGCCAGCAGCGAGACTAGCGGGAGAACTGATACGCAGTATTTT
.	TRBD2	TRBV29-1	TRBJ2-7	CSVEAGSGGNEQYF	TGCAGCGTTGAAGCTGGTAGCGGGGGCAACGAGCAGTACTTC
.	TRBD2	TRBV28	TRBJ2-1	CASSNGGSLDEQFF	TGTGCCAGCAGTAATGGCGGGAGTTTAGATGAGCAGTTCTTC
.	.	TRBV5-1	TRBJ2-7	CASSLDPLPYEQYF	TGCGCCAGCAGCTTGGACCCATTGCCCTACGAGCAGTACTTC
.	TRBD1	TRBV7-2	TRBJ1-5	CASSPDRGRGQPQHF	TGTGCCAGCAGCCCCGACAGGGGGCGCGGTCAGCCCCAGCATTTT
.	.	TRBV9	TRBJ1-1	CASSAAWGGSTEAFF	TGTGCCAGCAGCGCGGCATGGGGGGGAAGCACTGAAGCTTTCTTT
.	.	TRBV28	TRBJ1-5	CASSLRPSNQPQHF	TGTGCCAGCAGTTTAAGGCCTAGCAATCAGCCCCAGCATTTT
once	TRBD1	TRBV5-1	TRBJ1-4	CASSVTGRVNEKLFF	TGCGCCAGCAGCGTGACAGGGAGGGTTAATGAAAAACTGTTTTTT
.	.	TRBV5-1	TRBJ2-1	CASSPRSGGFNEQFF	TGCGCCAGCAGCCCCCGGAGCGGTGGGTTTAATGAGCAGTTCTTC
.	.	TRBV7-2	TRBJ1-5	CASSLGGSQPQHF	TGTGCCAGCAGCTTAGGCGGGAGCCAGCCCCAGCATTTT
.	.	TRBV6-5	TRBJ2-2	CASSYRLSGELFF	TGTGCCAGCAGTTATCGTCTGTCCGGGGAGCTGTTTTTT
.	.	TRBV28	TRBJ2-1	CASTAGTYNEQFF	TGTGCCAGCACTGCCGGTACCTACAATGAGCAGTTCTTC
.	.	TRBV7-9	TRBJ2-7	CASSPRGTSYEQYF	TGTGCCAGCAGCCCCCGGGGCACCTCCTACGAGCAGTACTTC
.	.	TRBV10-3	TRBJ2-1	CAISTGTGYNEQFF	TGTGCCATCAGCACCGGGACTGGTTACAATGAGCAGTTCTTC
.	.	TRBV19	TRBJ1-5	CASRNRGNQPQHF	TGTGCCAGTCGGAACAGGGGCAATCAGCCCCAGCATTTT
.	TRBD1	TRBV28	TRBJ1-1	CASSPPGQGNTEAFF	TGTGCCAGCAGTCCCCCCGGACAGGGCAACACTGAAGCTTTCTTT
.	TRBD2	TRBV4-2	TRBJ2-7	CASSPETLAGAQEQYF	TGTGCCAGCAGTCCCGAAACCTTAGCGGGAGCCCAGGAGCAGTACTTC
.	.	TRBV5-1	TRBJ2-2	CASSPGPTRVNGELFF	TGCGCCAGCAGCCCGGGACCAACGAGAGTCAACGGGGAGCTGTTTTTT
.	TRBD2	TRBV19	TRBJ2-3	CASSIAGGGTDTQYF	TGTGCCAGTAGTATAGCGGGAGGTGGCACAGATACGCAGTATTTT
.	.	TRBV27	TRBJ2-7	CASSLRVSEQYF	TGTGCCAGCAGTTTAAGAGTGTCCGAGCAGTACTTC
once	TRBD2	TRBV27	TRBJ2-1	CASSPTSGRGGEQFF	TGTGCCAGCAGTCCGACTAGCGGGAGGGGTGGTGAGCAGTTCTTC
.	.	TRBV5-8	TRBJ1-4	CASSLMGATNEKLFF	TGTGCCAGCAGCTTGATGGGAGCAACTAATGAAAAACTGTTTTTT
.	.	TRBV7-9	TRBJ1-5	CASSADRWRNQPQHF	TGTGCCAGCAGCGCAGACAGGTGGCGCAATCAGCCCCAGCATTTT
.	.	TRBV7-2	TRBJ2-5	CASSLAGAGETQYF	TGTGCCAGCAGCTTGGCAGGGGCGGGAGAGACCCAGTACTTC
.	TRBD1	TRBV7-9	TRBJ1-2	CASSPPGQDVYGYTF	TGTGCCAGCAGCCCCCCGGGACAGGACGTCTATGGCTACACCTTC
.	.	TRBV27	TRBJ2-1	CASSLVFAGRSNEQFF	TGTGCCAGCAGTTTAGTGTTCGCGGGAAGGTCGAATGAGCAGTTCTTC
.	.	TRBV5-1	TRBJ2-7	CASSSHGTGDGYEQYF	TGCGCCAGCAGCTCCCACGGGACTGGCGATGGGTACGAGCAGTACTTC
.	.	TRBV7-8	TRBJ2-7	CASSLGLGAYEQYF	TGTGCCAGCAGCCTTGGGCTCGGGGCTTACGAGCAGTACTTC
.	.	TRBV19	TRBJ2-5	CASSYRAQETQYF	TGTGCCAGTAGTTACCGGGCGCAAGAGACCCAGTACTTC